One TCR beta chain is described in this entry. Its antigen is not known. The data originate from a study of T cells in Graves' hyperthyroidism and ophthalmopathy. Study-wide points: Appearing also in blood were most of the thyroid clonotypes expanded above 0.001. Separation of ophthalmopathy from stable hyperthyroidism was achieved by a 13 V-J model.

Graves' hyperthyroidism showing no ophthalmopathy progression within 18 months was considered stable. Each patient was aged 18 to 65 and had newly diagnosed hyperthyroidism of under 2 months' duration. The CDR3 runs to 13 residues. Deletions cut 4 bases from V and 5 bases from J, with 11 bases between. CDR1 and CDR2 from the germline V gene are SNHLY and FYNNEI. RNA transcripts yielded amplified TCR beta CDR3 regions. HTBI primers drove first-round RT-PCR of the TCR CDR3. TCRdb re-called the multiplex PCR reads through MiXCR, storing one row per CDR3 protein. The sample contains approximately 640,000 distinct CDR3 sequences, 15% to 20% of which appear only once.

The specimen sequenced was blood. The V and J genes are TRBV2 and TRBJ1-1, with D tentatively TRBD1 (5 bases). This clonotype originated in a man aged 50-60 years with Graves' hyperthyroidism. CDR3 in amino acids: CASSVLGDTEAFF. The CDR3 DNA reads as TGTGCCAGCAGTGTCCTGGGGGATACTGAAGCTTTCTTT.